The entry that follows covers one TCR beta chain sequence. Its specificity is not known. The CDR3 consists of 15 residues. V dropped 3 bases and J dropped 9 bases, with 18 bases sitting between them. In germline, CDR1 is MNHEY, CDR2 SMNVEV (reference sequence). The data derive from a study of cytomegalovirus exposure and HLA in healthy donors. Study-wide points: Investigators reported 150 to 200 TCR beta chains as tied to cytomegalovirus.

The PCR employed 60 Vbeta primers together with 13 Jbeta primers. This table comes from immunoSEQ multiplex PCR, and its TCRdb copy is limited to in-frame clones, with some not included. The sample holds about 140,000 clones, roughly 80% seen once. The source is a man between 35 and 55 years old in good health and CMV-seronegative. The sample was PBMCs. V gene TRBV27 combines with J gene TRBJ2-1; TRBD1 is a possible D gene (5 bases). CDR3 coding DNA: TGTGCCAGCAGTTTCAACGGTGACAGCAGAGGTGAGCAGTTCTTC. It yields the protein CASSFNGDSRGEQFF.